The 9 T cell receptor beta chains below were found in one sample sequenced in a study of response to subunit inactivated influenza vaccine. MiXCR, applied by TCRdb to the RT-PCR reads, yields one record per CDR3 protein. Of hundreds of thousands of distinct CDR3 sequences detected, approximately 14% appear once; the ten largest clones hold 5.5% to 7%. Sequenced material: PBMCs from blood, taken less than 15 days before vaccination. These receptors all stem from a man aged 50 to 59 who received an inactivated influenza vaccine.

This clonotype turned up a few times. The CDR3 coding sequence is TGTGCCAGCAGCTTGGGCGGGAGGGCCGGAGATACGCAGTATTTT. Its protein is CASSLGGRAGDTQYF. The chain combines TRBV5-8 with TRBJ2-3, with TRBD2 matching over 9 bases. The trim removed 0 bases at V and 5 bases at J, leaving 4 bases unmatched. CDR3 length: 15 residues. CDR1 SGHTS and CDR2 YDEGEE come from the germline V gene.

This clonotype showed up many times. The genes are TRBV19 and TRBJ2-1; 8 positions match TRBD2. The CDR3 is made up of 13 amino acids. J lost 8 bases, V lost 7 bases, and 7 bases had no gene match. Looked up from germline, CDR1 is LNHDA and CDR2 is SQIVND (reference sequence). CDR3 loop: CASKSGSRDEQFF. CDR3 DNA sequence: TGTGCCAGTAAGAGCGGGAGTAGGGATGAGCAGTTCTTC.

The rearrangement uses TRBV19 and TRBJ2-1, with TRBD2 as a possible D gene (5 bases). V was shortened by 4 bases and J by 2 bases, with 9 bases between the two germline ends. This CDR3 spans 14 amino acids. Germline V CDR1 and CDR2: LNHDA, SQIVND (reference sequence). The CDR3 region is CASSTRGPYNEQFF. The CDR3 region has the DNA TGTGCCAGTAGTACCCGGGGTCCCTACAATGAGCAGTTCTTC.

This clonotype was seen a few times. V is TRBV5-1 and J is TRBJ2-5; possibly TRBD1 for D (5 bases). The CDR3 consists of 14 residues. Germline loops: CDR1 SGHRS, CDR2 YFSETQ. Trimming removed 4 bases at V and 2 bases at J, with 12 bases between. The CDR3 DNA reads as TGCGCCAGCAGCCGAGATACAGGTCAAGAGACCCAGTACTTC. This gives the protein CASSRDTGQETQYF.

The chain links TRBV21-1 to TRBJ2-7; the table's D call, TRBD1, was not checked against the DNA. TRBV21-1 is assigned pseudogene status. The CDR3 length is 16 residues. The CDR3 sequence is CASSKARGQGHGEQYF. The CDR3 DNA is TGTGCCAGCAGCAAAGCGCGGGGACAGGGTCACGGCGAGCAGTACTTC.

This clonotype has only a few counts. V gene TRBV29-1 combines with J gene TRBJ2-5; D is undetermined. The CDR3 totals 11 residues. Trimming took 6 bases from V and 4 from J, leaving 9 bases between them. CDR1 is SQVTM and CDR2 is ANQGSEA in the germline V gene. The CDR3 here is CSVRETETQYF. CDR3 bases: TGCAGCGTCAGAGAGACAGAGACCCAGTACTTC.

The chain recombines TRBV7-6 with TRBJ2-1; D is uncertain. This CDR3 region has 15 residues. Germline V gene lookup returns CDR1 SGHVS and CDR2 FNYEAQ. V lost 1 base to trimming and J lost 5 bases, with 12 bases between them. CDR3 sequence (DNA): TGTGCCAGCAGCTTAGTTCCCAGTTTGGACAATGAGCAGTTCTTC. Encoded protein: CASSLVPSLDNEQFF.

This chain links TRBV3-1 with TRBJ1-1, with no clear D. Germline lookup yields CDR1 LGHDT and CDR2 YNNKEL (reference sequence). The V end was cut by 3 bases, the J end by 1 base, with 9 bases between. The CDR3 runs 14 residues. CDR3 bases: TGTGCCAGCAGCCACGGGAATACGAACACTGAAGCTTTCTTT. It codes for CASSHGNTNTEAFF.

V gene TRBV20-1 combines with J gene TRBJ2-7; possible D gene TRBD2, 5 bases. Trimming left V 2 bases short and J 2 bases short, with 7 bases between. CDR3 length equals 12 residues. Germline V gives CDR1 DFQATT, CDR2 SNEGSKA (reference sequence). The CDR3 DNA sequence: TGCAGTGCTAGAAAGCGGCCCTACGAGCAGTACTTC. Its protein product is CSARKRPYEQYF.